A selection of T cell receptor beta chains follows, all from one sample in a study of cytomegalovirus exposure and HLA in healthy donors. This table comes from immunoSEQ multiplex PCR, and its TCRdb copy is limited to in-frame clones, with some not included. The profile covers roughly 330,000 clones, with around 90% appearing a single time and over 1% taken by the ten largest. Sequenced sample: PBMCs. The receptor set was obtained from a woman in her thirties in good health and CMV-seropositive. Each CDR3 is given with its conserved first and last residue. A D gene is named only where the DNA matches it firmly. Not all rows give a size; the values are once, few, many and, for expanded clones, a class.

cdr3_aa cdr3_nt v_call clone_size j_call cdr3_length d_call
CASSLGTANYGYTF TGTGCCAGCAGCTTGGGGACAGCTAACTATGGCTACACCTTC TRBV7-9 - TRBJ1-2 14 TRBD1
CSAYTGQGAYNEQFF TGCAGCGCTTACACGGGACAGGGGGCGTACAATGAGCAGTTCTTC TRBV29-1 - TRBJ2-1 15 TRBD1
CASSLMVGTEAFF TGTGCCAGCAGTTTAATGGTGGGCACTGAAGCTTTCTTT TRBV27 - TRBJ1-1 13 -
CASSPFGQLNTEAFF TGTGCCAGCAGCCCCTTCGGACAGCTGAACACTGAAGCTTTCTTT TRBV7-3 once TRBJ1-1 15 -
CASSYRRTGDYNEQFF TGTGCCAGCAGCTATAGGAGGACGGGCGACTACAATGAGCAGTTCTTC TRBV2 - TRBJ2-1 16 -
CASSLGRWGETQYF TGTGCCAGCAGCCTAGGACGGTGGGGAGAGACCCAGTACTTC TRBV4-2 - TRBJ2-5 14 -
CASSTRTAWGYTF TGTGCCAGTAGTACCAGGACGGCGTGGGGCTACACCTTC TRBV19 - TRBJ1-2 13 -
CASSPGQRTGQYF TGTGCCAGCAGTCCGGGACAGCGCACGGGGCAGTACTTC TRBV28 - TRBJ2-7 13 TRBD1
CASSQDRGTGGNEQFF TGCGCCAGCAGCCAAGATCGTGGGACAGGGGGCAATGAGCAGTTCTTC TRBV4-3 few TRBJ2-1 16 TRBD1
CASSAGVDEQYF TGTGCCAGCAGCGCCGGGGTAGACGAGCAGTACTTC TRBV7-8 - TRBJ2-7 12 -